The next 16 T cell receptor beta chains were all read from a single sample in a study of a mutant IDH1 vaccine in newly diagnosed glioma. As to time point: week 47, end of study. Mutant IDH1 20-mer peptide, at 300 ug, made up each vaccine dose, with topical imiquimod. The antigens these receptors bind are not known. Only in-frame clones appear in the TCRdb table, and some are missing; sequencing was by immunoSEQ multiplex PCR. The table includes about 94,000 clones, about nine tenths detected once. The input for sequencing was PBMCs, taken from a glioma patient whose treatment included an IDH1 peptide vaccine. The receptors were gathered from a woman in her 50s with glioma.

V gene TRBV6-5 combines with J gene TRBJ1-6; D not certain. The germline gives CDR1 MNHEY, CDR2 SVGAGI. The CDR3 covers 14 residues. V lost 5 bases and J 8 bases, leaving 13 bases between the germline ends. The CDR3 spells CASSKDYQDSPLHF. CDR3 DNA sequence: TGTGCCAGCAGTAAAGACTACCAAGATTCACCCCTCCACTTT.

The rearrangement uses TRBV13 and TRBJ2-2, with 7 bases identical to TRBD2. CDR1 is PRHDT and CDR2 is FYEKMQ in the germline V gene (reference sequence). V trimming: 0 bases; J trimming: 1 base; junction bases outside the gene matches: 2. The length of the CDR3 is 16 residues. CDR3 nucleotide sequence: TGTGCCAGCAGCTTAGGCCTAGCGGAGAACACCGGGGAGCTGTTTTTT. Its translation: CASSLGLAENTGELFF. The full variable domain, in which reference TRBV13 and TRBJ2-2 provide the parts outside the CDR3, is AAGVIQSPRHLIKEKRETATLKCYPIPRHDTVYWYQQGPGQDPQFLISFYEKMQSDKGSIPDRFSAQQFSDYHSELNMSSLELGDSALYFCASSLGLAENTGELFFGEGSRLTVL.

Only one count was recorded for this clone. The chain has TRBV5-1 and TRBJ1-4, with D possibly being TRBD1 (5 bases). CDR1 is SGHRS, CDR2 YFSETQ, per germline. This CDR3 has 14 amino acids. Trimming took off 4 bases at V and 7 bases at J, with 14 bases between the two ends. The DNA for the CDR3 is TGCGCCAGCAGCCCCGGGACCCTGGGTGAAAAACTGTTTTTT. Translated: CASSPGTLGEKLFF.

This clone was detected only once. The rearrangement links TRBV6-6 to TRBJ1-2; TRBD1 agrees at 9 bases. Trimming removed 5 bases from V and 8 bases from J; junction bases left unmatched: 9. Germline CDR1 MNHNY, CDR2 SVGAGI (reference sequence). This CDR3 has 14 residues. The CDR3 nucleotides read TGTGCCAGCAGTGGGACAGGGACGTCCGACGGCTACACCTTC. Protein product: CASSGTGTSDGYTF.

The table lists this clone with a few counts. The J gene is TRBJ2-7, the V gene TRBV11-2, with D tentatively TRBD2 (6 bases). Germline V gene sequence: CDR1 SGHAT, CDR2 FQNNGV. CDR3 length equals 16 residues. V lost 0 bases, J lost 7 bases, and 19 bases lay in between. This CDR3 is CASSLDGSGVRYEQYF. The DNA for the CDR3 is TGTGCCAGCAGCTTAGATGGGTCGGGAGTGCGTTATGAGCAGTACTTC.

The V call is TRBV6-6, the J call TRBJ1-6; D call uncertain. V was pared by 0 bases and J by 2 bases, with 2 bases between. Germline-derived CDR1 and CDR2 are MNHNY and SVGAGI (reference sequence). The CDR3 runs 14 residues. The CDR3 reads CASSYSAYNSPLHF. The CDR3 nucleotides are TGTGCCAGCAGTTACTCGGCCTATAATTCACCCCTCCACTTT.

The rearrangement uses TRBV6-1 and TRBJ1-5; D perhaps matches TRBD1 (5 bases). The V and J ends lost 8 bases and 10 bases respectively, with 12 bases between them. Germline V gives CDR1 MNHNS, CDR2 SASEGT. The CDR3 covers 11 residues. The CDR3 here is CASGGSGPQHF. The CDR3, as DNA: TGTGCCAGCGGGGGGTCTGGACCCCAGCATTTT.

This clone was seen once. The chain couples TRBV11-2 to TRBJ2-3; D tentatively fits TRBD1 or TRBD2 (5 bases each). V dropped 3 bases and J dropped 0 bases, with 13 bases sitting between them. The CDR3 has 16 amino acids. Germline assignment: CDR1 SGHAT and CDR2 FQNNGV. This chain's CDR3 is CASSFGRGGSTDTQYF. The CDR3, as DNA: TGTGCCAGCAGCTTCGGACGGGGCGGGAGCACAGATACGCAGTATTTT.

The chain joins TRBV7-2 to TRBJ2-4; TRBD1 agrees at 7 bases. V shed 1 base and J 0 bases; nucleotides not matched to a gene: 12. The CDR3 length is 19 residues. Germline values: CDR1 SGHTA, CDR2 FQGNSA. The CDR3 loop is CASSLEGQWSVSAKNIQYF. The CDR3 nucleotides read TGTGCCAGCAGCTTAGAGGGACAGTGGTCCGTCTCAGCCAAAAACATTCAGTACTTC.

This rearrangement joins TRBV5-5 to TRBJ1-2, with 9 bases identical to TRBD1. In germline, CDR1 is SGHKS, CDR2 YYEKEE (reference sequence). V dropped 4 bases and J dropped 1; count of bases not matched to a gene: 11. This CDR3 spans 17 amino acids. CDR3 sequence: CASSVTTGTGINYGYTF. The CDR3 DNA sequence: TGTGCCAGCAGCGTAACTACCGGGACAGGGATTAACTATGGCTACACCTTC.

The chain uses TRBV9 and TRBJ1-2, with TRBD1 matching 7 bases. J was trimmed by 4 bases and V by 3 bases; bases with no gene match: 9. Per the germline V gene, CDR1 is SGDLS and CDR2 is YYNGEE. The CDR3 loop spans 15 amino acids. The DNA for the CDR3 is TGTGCCAGCAGCGCAGGGACAGTCCGGGGCTATGGCTACACCTTC. It yields the protein CASSAGTVRGYGYTF.

The chain employs TRBV5-1 and TRBJ1-2; D is unresolved. Trimming pared 0 bases from V and 4 bases from J, leaving 7 bases between. This CDR3 has 13 residues. Germline V CDR1 and CDR2: SGHRS, YFSETQ. The CDR3 here is CASSLAGTYGYTF. The CDR3 DNA sequence: TGCGCCAGCAGCTTGGCGGGAACCTATGGCTACACCTTC.

The CDR3 spells CASSDQADTGELFF. CDR3 sequence (DNA): TGTGCCAGCAGCGACCAGGCGGACACCGGGGAGCTGTTTTTT. This chain connects TRBV9 to TRBJ2-2; D uncertain. The CDR3 is made up of 14 amino acids. The germline V and J ends were trimmed by 3 bases and 3 bases, with 9 bases remaining between them. Germline CDR1 is SGDLS and CDR2 is YYNGEE.

The CDR3 nucleotides are TGTGCCAGCAGTTTCGGCGGGAGCGGAGATACGCAGTATTTT. Its protein product is CASSFGGSGDTQYF. This chain links TRBV28 with TRBJ2-3, with TRBD2 matching 7 bases. The ends lost 3 bases at V and 5 bases at J; junction bases unmatched: 5. The germline V gene encodes CDR1 MDHEN and CDR2 SYDVKM. The CDR3 sequence is 14 residues long.

For the CDR3, the DNA is TGTGCCTTTCTCTCCCCCGGGTCCGAGCAGTACTTC. Translating gives CAFLSPGSEQYF. V gene TRBV30 combines with J gene TRBJ2-7; no firm D call. From germline, CDR1 is GTSNPN and CDR2 SVGIG (reference sequence). This CDR3 contains 12 residues. V shed 7 bases and J shed 6 bases, with 16 bases lying between them.

The chain employs TRBV7-2 and TRBJ2-2; 10 bases match TRBD2. The CDR3 has 17 amino acids. V shed 4 bases and J 5 bases; nucleotides not matched to a gene: 10. Germline values: CDR1 SGHTA, CDR2 FQGNSA. The CDR3 is CASSSELLAGETGELFF. CDR3 DNA sequence: TGTGCCAGCAGCTCCGAACTTCTAGCGGGAGAAACCGGGGAGCTGTTTTTT.